This TCR beta chain was obtained from a study of cytomegalovirus exposure and HLA in healthy donors. Study overall: Previous work identified around 120 million unique TCR beta sequences from roughly 180 million T cells. Study-level findings and limits: It was in a later analysis that TCR association rates were seen to vary by HLA locus, highest for DRB1 and lowest for HLA-C. In a later analysis, the majority of CMV-associated beta chains seemingly showed HLA restriction.

Note on this clone: Its cognate antigen is unknown.

PCR primers comprised 60 Vbeta and 13 Jbeta primers. TCRdb's table, derived via immunoSEQ multiplex PCR, lists solely in-frame clones and lacks some. Of under 140,000 clones listed, over 60% are singletons. When sampled, the donors appeared nominally healthy, though they likely had unrecorded immune exposures. The receptor was isolated from a woman younger than 45 in good health and CMV-seronegative. Sample: PBMCs.

The CDR3 here is CASSGGYSETQYF. CDR3 coding DNA: TGTGCCAGCAGCGGAGGGTATTCGGAGACCCAGTACTTC. The V gene is TRBV9, the J gene TRBJ2-5; perhaps TRBD2 as D (5 bases). CDR3 length: 13 residues. The germline gives CDR1 SGDLS, CDR2 YYNGEE. V was shortened by 3 bases and J by 5 bases, with 11 bases between the two germline ends.